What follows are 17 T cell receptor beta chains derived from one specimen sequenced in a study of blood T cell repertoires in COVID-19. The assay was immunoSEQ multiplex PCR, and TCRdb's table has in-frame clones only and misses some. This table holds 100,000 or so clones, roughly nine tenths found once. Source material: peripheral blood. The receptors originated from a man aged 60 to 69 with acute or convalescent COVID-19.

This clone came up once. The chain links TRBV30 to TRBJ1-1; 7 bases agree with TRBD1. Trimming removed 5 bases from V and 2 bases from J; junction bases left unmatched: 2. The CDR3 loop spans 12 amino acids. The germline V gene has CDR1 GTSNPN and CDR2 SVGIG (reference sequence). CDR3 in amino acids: CAWQGGNTEAFF. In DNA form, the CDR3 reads TGTGCCTGGCAAGGGGGCAACACTGAAGCTTTCTTT.

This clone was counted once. CDR3 DNA: TGTGCCAGCAGCCAGGGGGCTACTAATGAAAAACTGTTTTTT. This encodes CASSQGATNEKLFF. The rearrangement joins TRBV5-4 to TRBJ1-4; 8 positions agree with TRBD1. CDR1 is SGHNT, CDR2 YYREEE, per germline (reference sequence). This CDR3 has 14 residues. The J segment lost 2 bases and the V segment lost 4 bases, leaving 1 base of the junction unmatched. The full variable domain, in which reference TRBV5-4 and TRBJ1-4 provide the parts outside the CDR3, is ETGVTQSPTHLIKTRGQQVTLRCSSQSGHNTVSWYQQALGQGPQFIFQYYREEENGRGNFPPRFSGLQFPNYSSELNVNALELDDSALYLCASSQGATNEKLFFGSGTQLSVL.

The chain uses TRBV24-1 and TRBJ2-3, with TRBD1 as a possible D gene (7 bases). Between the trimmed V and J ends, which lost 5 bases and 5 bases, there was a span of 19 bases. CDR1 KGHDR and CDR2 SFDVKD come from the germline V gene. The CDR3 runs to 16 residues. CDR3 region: CATSVNTGTAGDTQYF. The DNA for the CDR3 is TGTGCCACCAGTGTCAACACCGGGACAGCGGGAGATACGCAGTATTTT.

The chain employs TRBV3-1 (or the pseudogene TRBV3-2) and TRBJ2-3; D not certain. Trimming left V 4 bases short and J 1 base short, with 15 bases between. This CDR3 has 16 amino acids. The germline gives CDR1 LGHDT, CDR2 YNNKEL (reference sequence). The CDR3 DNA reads TGTGCCAGCAGCCTCACTCGGGTCAGAGGCACAGATACGCAGTATTTT. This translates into CASSLTRVRGTDTQYF.

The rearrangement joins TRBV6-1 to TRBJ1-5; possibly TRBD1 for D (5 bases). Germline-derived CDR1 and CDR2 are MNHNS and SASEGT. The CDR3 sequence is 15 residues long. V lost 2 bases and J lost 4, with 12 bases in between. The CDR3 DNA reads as TGTGCCAGCAGTGAATCGGCAGGGAGGAATCAGCCCCAGCATTTT. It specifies CASSESAGRNQPQHF.

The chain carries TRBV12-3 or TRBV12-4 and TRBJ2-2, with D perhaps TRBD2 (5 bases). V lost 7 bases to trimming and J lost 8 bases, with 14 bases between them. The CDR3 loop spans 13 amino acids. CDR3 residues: CASTLGTRGELFF. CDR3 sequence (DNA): TGTGCCAGCACTTTGGGTACTAGGGGGGAGCTGTTTTTT.

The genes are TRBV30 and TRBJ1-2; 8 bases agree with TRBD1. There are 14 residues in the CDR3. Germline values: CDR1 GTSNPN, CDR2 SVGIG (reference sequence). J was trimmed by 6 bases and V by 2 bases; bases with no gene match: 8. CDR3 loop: CAWSPRTGQNGYTF. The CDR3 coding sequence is TGTGCCTGGAGTCCCCGGACAGGGCAGAATGGCTACACCTTC.

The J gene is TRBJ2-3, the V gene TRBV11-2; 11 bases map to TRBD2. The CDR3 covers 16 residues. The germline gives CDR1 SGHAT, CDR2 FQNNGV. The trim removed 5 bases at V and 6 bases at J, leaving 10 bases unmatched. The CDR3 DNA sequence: TGTGCCAGCAGCCCCGGTTCTAGCGGGAGGACGGATACGCAGTATTTT. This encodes CASSPGSSGRTDTQYF.

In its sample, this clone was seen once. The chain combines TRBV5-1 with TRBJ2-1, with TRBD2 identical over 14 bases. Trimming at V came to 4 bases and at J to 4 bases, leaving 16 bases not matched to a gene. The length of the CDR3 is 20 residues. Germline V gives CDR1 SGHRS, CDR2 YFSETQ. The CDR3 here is CASSNYPTGTSGGLYNEQFF. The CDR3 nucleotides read TGCGCCAGCAGCAATTACCCCACGGGGACTAGCGGGGGCCTTTACAATGAGCAGTTCTTC.

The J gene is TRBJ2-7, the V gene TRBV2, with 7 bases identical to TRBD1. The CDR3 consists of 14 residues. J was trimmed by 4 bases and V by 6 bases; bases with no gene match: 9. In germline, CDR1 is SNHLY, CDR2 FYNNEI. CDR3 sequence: CASRMETGPYEQYF. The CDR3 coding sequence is TGTGCCAGCAGGATGGAGACAGGGCCATACGAGCAGTACTTC.

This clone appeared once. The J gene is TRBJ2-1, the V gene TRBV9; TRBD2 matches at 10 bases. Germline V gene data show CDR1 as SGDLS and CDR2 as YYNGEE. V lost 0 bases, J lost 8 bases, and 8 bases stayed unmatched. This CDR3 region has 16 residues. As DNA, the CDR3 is TGTGCCAGCAGCGTAGATCTAGCGGGAGTCTTAGATGAGCAGTTCTTC. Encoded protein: CASSVDLAGVLDEQFF.

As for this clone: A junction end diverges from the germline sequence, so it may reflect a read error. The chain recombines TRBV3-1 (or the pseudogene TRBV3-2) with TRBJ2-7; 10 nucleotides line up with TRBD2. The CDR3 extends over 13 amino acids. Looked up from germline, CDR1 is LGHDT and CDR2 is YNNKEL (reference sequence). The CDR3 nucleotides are TGTGCCAGCAGCCCGAGGACTAGCGGATCTGCCCTTTTC. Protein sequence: CASSPRTSGSALF.

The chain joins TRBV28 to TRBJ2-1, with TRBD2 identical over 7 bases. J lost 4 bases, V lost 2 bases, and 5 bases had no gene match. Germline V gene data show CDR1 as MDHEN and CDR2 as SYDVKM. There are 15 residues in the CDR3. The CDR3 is CASSLTGLEYNEQFF. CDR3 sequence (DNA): TGTGCCAGCAGTTTAACCGGACTAGAATACAATGAGCAGTTCTTC.

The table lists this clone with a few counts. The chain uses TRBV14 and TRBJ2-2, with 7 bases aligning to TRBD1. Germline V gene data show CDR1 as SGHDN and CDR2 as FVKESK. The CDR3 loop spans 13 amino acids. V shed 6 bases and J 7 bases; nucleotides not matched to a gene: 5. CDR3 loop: CASRRQGVGELFF. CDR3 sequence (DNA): TGTGCCAGCAGACGACAGGGAGTCGGGGAGCTGTTTTTT.

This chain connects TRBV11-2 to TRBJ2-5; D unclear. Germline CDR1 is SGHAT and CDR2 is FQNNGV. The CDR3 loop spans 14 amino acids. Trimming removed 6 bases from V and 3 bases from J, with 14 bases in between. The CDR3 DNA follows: TGTGCCAGCAGGAACGCGGCAGCGAAAGAGACCCAGTACTTC. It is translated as CASRNAAAKETQYF.

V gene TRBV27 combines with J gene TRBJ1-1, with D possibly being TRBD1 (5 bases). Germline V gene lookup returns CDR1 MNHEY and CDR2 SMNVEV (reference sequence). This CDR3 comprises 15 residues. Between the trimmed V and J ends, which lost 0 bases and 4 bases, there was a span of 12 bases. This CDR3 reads CASSLSYGGFTEAFF. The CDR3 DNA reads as TGTGCCAGCAGTTTATCGTATGGGGGGTTCACTGAAGCTTTCTTT.

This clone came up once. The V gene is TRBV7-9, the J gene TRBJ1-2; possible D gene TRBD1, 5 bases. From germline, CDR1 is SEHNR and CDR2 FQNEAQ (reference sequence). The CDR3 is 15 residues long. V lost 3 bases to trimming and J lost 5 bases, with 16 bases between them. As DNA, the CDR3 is TGTGCCAGCAGCTTCGCAGGTCGGACACCGTATGGCTACACCTTC. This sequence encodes CASSFAGRTPYGYTF.